The rows below give T cell receptor beta chains drawn from one sample of a study of cytomegalovirus exposure and HLA in healthy donors. Method: immunoSEQ multiplex PCR; TCRdb's copy keeps in-frame clones and lacks some. The sample holds some 150,000 clones, 65% to 85% seen once. The source material was PBMCs. The receptors shown here come from a woman between 18 and 29 years old in good health and CMV-seronegative. The CDR3 runs from the conserved cysteine through the conserved F or W. The order of the fields is CDR3 DNA, CDR3 protein, J gene, clone size, D gene, V gene. D genes are given only for firm matches. A row's size may be missing; if present it is once, few, many or a size class.

CDR3nt: TGCGCCAGCAGCCAACCAGCGGGGTTGTATGAAAAACTGTTTTTT
CDR3aa: CASSQPAGLYEKLFF
j_gene: TRBJ1-4
abundance: .
d_gene: .
v_gene: TRBV4-1

CDR3nt: TGTGCCAGCAGCCCGTTGTCGGGACAGGGGGCAAATGAGCAGTTCTTC
CDR3aa: CASSPLSGQGANEQFF
j_gene: TRBJ2-1
abundance: .
d_gene: TRBD1
v_gene: TRBV7-6

CDR3nt: TGCGCCAGCACGATATTCACCGGGACAGCCGCCTACGAGCAGTACTTC
CDR3aa: CASTIFTGTAAYEQYF
j_gene: TRBJ2-7
abundance: .
d_gene: TRBD1
v_gene: TRBV5-1

CDR3nt: TGTGCCAGCAGGACTGACGGAACAAACACCGGGGAGCTGTTTTTT
CDR3aa: CASRTDGTNTGELFF
j_gene: TRBJ2-2
abundance: .
d_gene: .
v_gene: TRBV11-2

CDR3nt: TGTGCCAGCAGTTTAATGCCCTCCCGGGATACCTACGAGCAGTACTTC
CDR3aa: CASSLMPSRDTYEQYF
j_gene: TRBJ2-7
abundance: .
d_gene: .
v_gene: TRBV27

CDR3nt: TGTGCCAGCCGGGGGGCTGGAAACACCATATATTTT
CDR3aa: CASRGAGNTIYF
j_gene: TRBJ1-3
abundance: .
d_gene: .
v_gene: TRBV6-5

CDR3nt: TGTGCCAGCAGCTTAAGGGGACTAGCGGGGGGGCAAGGGGGAAACATTCAGTACTTC
CDR3aa: CASSLRGLAGGQGGNIQYF
j_gene: TRBJ2-4
abundance: once
d_gene: TRBD2
v_gene: TRBV7-6

CDR3nt: TGTGCCTGGAGTCCACGGGACACCGGGGAGCTGTTTTTT
CDR3aa: CAWSPRDTGELFF
j_gene: TRBJ2-2
abundance: .
d_gene: .
v_gene: TRBV30

CDR3nt: TGTGCCAGCAGCCCCCTAGCGGGGGGCAGCCCTAGCACAGATACGCAGTATTTT
CDR3aa: CASSPLAGGSPSTDTQYF
j_gene: TRBJ2-3
abundance: .
d_gene: TRBD2
v_gene: TRBV13

CDR3nt: TGCGCCAGCAGCCAAGATTCAAGCGAGACAGGGTTTAATGGCTACACCTTC
CDR3aa: CASSQDSSETGFNGYTF
j_gene: TRBJ1-2
abundance: .
d_gene: TRBD1
v_gene: TRBV4-1

CDR3nt: TGTGCCAGGGGACTAGCGGACATAGCACTAGATACGCAGTATTTT
CDR3aa: CARGLADIALDTQYF
j_gene: TRBJ2-3
abundance: .
d_gene: TRBD2
v_gene: TRBV28

CDR3nt: TGTGCCAGCAGTTTAATAAGCGGGACAGGTTTAGAGGGCTACACCTTC
CDR3aa: CASSLISGTGLEGYTF
j_gene: TRBJ1-2
abundance: .
d_gene: TRBD1
v_gene: TRBV28

CDR3nt: TGTGCCAGCAGTTTCACAGGGGCCTTCAATCAGCCCCAGCATTTT
CDR3aa: CASSFTGAFNQPQHF
j_gene: TRBJ1-5
abundance: few
d_gene: TRBD1
v_gene: TRBV28

CDR3nt: TGCGCCAGCAGCAAGCACAAAAGCGACGAGCAGTACTTC
CDR3aa: CASSKHKSDEQYF
j_gene: TRBJ2-7
abundance: .
d_gene: .
v_gene: TRBV5-1

CDR3nt: TGTGCCAGCAGCGAGAAATATTTGAGTGAAAAACTGTTTTTT
CDR3aa: CASSEKYLSEKLFF
j_gene: TRBJ1-4
abundance: .
d_gene: .
v_gene: TRBV5-4

CDR3nt: TGTGCCAGCAGTGAATCGGGAGGAAATCAGCCCCAGCATTTT
CDR3aa: CASSESGGNQPQHF
j_gene: TRBJ1-5
abundance: .
d_gene: .
v_gene: TRBV6-1

CDR3nt: TGCGCCAGCAGCCCGATGGGACAGGGTAATGAAAAACTGTTTTTT
CDR3aa: CASSPMGQGNEKLFF
j_gene: TRBJ1-4
abundance: .
d_gene: TRBD1
v_gene: TRBV5-1

CDR3nt: TGTGCCAGCAGCTTGGGGCAGAACCGCGAGCAGTACTTC
CDR3aa: CASSLGQNREQYF
j_gene: TRBJ2-7
abundance: .
d_gene: .
v_gene: TRBV5-4

CDR3nt: TGTGCCAGCAGCTTAGGGCTAGCGGGGGTTAGTGAGCAGTTCTTC
CDR3aa: CASSLGLAGVSEQFF
j_gene: TRBJ2-1
abundance: .
d_gene: TRBD2
v_gene: TRBV7-6

CDR3nt: TGTGCCAGCAGCCGGGAGGGCGCTGAAGCTTTCTTT
CDR3aa: CASSREGAEAFF
j_gene: TRBJ1-1
abundance: .
d_gene: .
v_gene: TRBV7-9

CDR3nt: TGTGCCAGTAGTATCTCCAGGATCAGCTTAAACTATGGCTACACCTTC
CDR3aa: CASSISRISLNYGYTF
j_gene: TRBJ1-2
abundance: .
d_gene: .
v_gene: TRBV19

CDR3nt: TGCGCCAGCAGCCAAGGATTAGCGGGTCCCTACGAGCAGTACTTC
CDR3aa: CASSQGLAGPYEQYF
j_gene: TRBJ2-7
abundance: .
d_gene: TRBD2
v_gene: TRBV4-1

CDR3nt: TGCGCCAGCAGCTTTAGCGGGGGGGGCACAGATACGCAGTATTTT
CDR3aa: CASSFSGGGTDTQYF
j_gene: TRBJ2-3
abundance: .
d_gene: TRBD2
v_gene: TRBV5-1

CDR3nt: TGTGCCAGCAGCGTGGGACAGGGGGCAGTCTACGAGCAGTACTTC
CDR3aa: CASSVGQGAVYEQYF
j_gene: TRBJ2-7
abundance: .
d_gene: TRBD1
v_gene: TRBV9

CDR3nt: TGTGCCAGCAGCCAAGGGCTAGCGGCCCCCTACGAGCAGTACTTC
CDR3aa: CASSQGLAAPYEQYF
j_gene: TRBJ2-7
abundance: .
d_gene: TRBD2
v_gene: TRBV14

CDR3nt: TGTGCCACCAGCAGAGATTCGGCGGGGGGTTATGATGAGCAGTTCTTC
CDR3aa: CATSRDSAGGYDEQFF
j_gene: TRBJ2-1
abundance: few
d_gene: TRBD2
v_gene: TRBV15

CDR3nt: TGTGCCAGCAGCTTAGACCCGAGCCTTAACTATGGCTACACCTTC
CDR3aa: CASSLDPSLNYGYTF
j_gene: TRBJ1-2
abundance: .
d_gene: .
v_gene: TRBV7-6

CDR3nt: TGTGCCAGCTCACCAGGGAGAGTCAGGGGGCGCGACACCGGGGAGCTGTTTTTT
CDR3aa: CASSPGRVRGRDTGELFF
j_gene: TRBJ2-2
abundance: .
d_gene: TRBD1
v_gene: TRBV18

CDR3nt: TGTGCCACCAGCAGAGATCCGGGGGATGGAAACACCATATATTTT
CDR3aa: CATSRDPGDGNTIYF
j_gene: TRBJ1-3
abundance: .
d_gene: .
v_gene: TRBV15

CDR3nt: TGCGCCAGCAGCTTGAGGGGCTCTGGGGCCAACGTCCTGACTTTC
CDR3aa: CASSLRGSGANVLTF
j_gene: TRBJ2-6
abundance: .
d_gene: .
v_gene: TRBV5-1

CDR3nt: TGTGCCAGCAGTGAAGCGCGTGTCTCTGGCTACACCTTC
CDR3aa: CASSEARVSGYTF
j_gene: TRBJ1-2
abundance: .
d_gene: .
v_gene: TRBV2

CDR3nt: TGTGCCAGCAGCTTAGTTCTTTACAATGAGCAGTTCTTC
CDR3aa: CASSLVLYNEQFF
j_gene: TRBJ2-1
abundance: .
d_gene: .
v_gene: TRBV11-3

CDR3nt: TGCGCCAGCAGCCGGGAGGGACTAGCAGGGGTAGATACGCAGTATTTT
CDR3aa: CASSREGLAGVDTQYF
j_gene: TRBJ2-3
abundance: .
d_gene: TRBD2
v_gene: TRBV5-1

CDR3nt: TGCAGTGCCTCCAGGGGGGCGGGCTACACCTTC
CDR3aa: CSASRGAGYTF
j_gene: TRBJ1-2
abundance: once
d_gene: TRBD1
v_gene: TRBV20-1

CDR3nt: TGCGCCAGCAGCTTAGCCACCGGGACAGCGTTACTCTCCTACGAGCAGTACTTC
CDR3aa: CASSLATGTALLSYEQYF
j_gene: TRBJ2-7
abundance: .
d_gene: TRBD1
v_gene: TRBV5-1

CDR3nt: TGTGCTAGCAGTTTAACAGTCCAAGAGACCCAGTACTTC
CDR3aa: CASSLTVQETQYF
j_gene: TRBJ2-5
abundance: once
d_gene: .
v_gene: TRBV7-7

CDR3nt: TGTGCCAGCAGACTGACAGGGGCCGGGAACACTGAAGCTTTCTTT
CDR3aa: CASRLTGAGNTEAFF
j_gene: TRBJ1-1
abundance: .
d_gene: TRBD1
v_gene: TRBV7-9

CDR3nt: TGCGCCAGCAGTGCGTCCGGGACAGGGGGCTACGAGCAGTACTTC
CDR3aa: CASSASGTGGYEQYF
j_gene: TRBJ2-7
abundance: .
d_gene: TRBD1
v_gene: TRBV10-1

CDR3nt: TGTGCCAGCAGCTTGGGTCGGCAGGGGATCCACGAGCAGTACTTC
CDR3aa: CASSLGRQGIHEQYF
j_gene: TRBJ2-7
abundance: few
d_gene: .
v_gene: TRBV7-2

CDR3nt: TGTGCCAGCAGCCATACCGGGCGACAGTCTGGAAACACCATATATTTT
CDR3aa: CASSHTGRQSGNTIYF
j_gene: TRBJ1-3
abundance: .
d_gene: .
v_gene: TRBV11-3

CDR3nt: TGTGCCAGTAGTATAGCTACAGGGTCGAACACCATATATTTT
CDR3aa: CASSIATGSNTIYF
j_gene: TRBJ1-3
abundance: .
d_gene: .
v_gene: TRBV19

CDR3nt: TGTGCCAGCAATATAATAGCGTCTGAGGAGCAGTACTTC
CDR3aa: CASNIIASEEQYF
j_gene: TRBJ2-7
abundance: .
d_gene: .
v_gene: TRBV5-4

CDR3nt: TGTGCCAGTAGTACCGGGACAGGGAACGAGCAGTACTTC
CDR3aa: CASSTGTGNEQYF
j_gene: TRBJ2-7
abundance: .
d_gene: TRBD1
v_gene: TRBV19

CDR3nt: TGTGCCAGCAGCTACTACAGGGGAACCGGGGAGCTGTTTTTT
CDR3aa: CASSYYRGTGELFF
j_gene: TRBJ2-2
abundance: once
d_gene: TRBD1
v_gene: TRBV5-4

CDR3nt: TGTGCCAGCAGCCCCCGACAGGGTGGGGAATCCAGTGGCTACACCTTC
CDR3aa: CASSPRQGGESSGYTF
j_gene: TRBJ1-2
abundance: once
d_gene: TRBD1
v_gene: TRBV9

CDR3nt: TGTGCCAGCAGCTTACGACCCGGGGACACCATATATTTT
CDR3aa: CASSLRPGDTIYF
j_gene: TRBJ1-3
abundance: .
d_gene: .
v_gene: TRBV11-2

CDR3nt: TGTGCCAGCAGTTATGGGGACATCACAGATACGCAGTATTTT
CDR3aa: CASSYGDITDTQYF
j_gene: TRBJ2-3
abundance: .
d_gene: .
v_gene: TRBV6-5

CDR3nt: TGTGCCAGCAGCCGACAAGCCGGGACATTTGGGTATGGCTACACCTTC
CDR3aa: CASSRQAGTFGYGYTF
j_gene: TRBJ1-2
abundance: .
d_gene: .
v_gene: TRBV11-3

CDR3nt: TGCAGTGCTACTAGGGGTCACGAGCAGTACTTC
CDR3aa: CSATRGHEQYF
j_gene: TRBJ2-7
abundance: once
d_gene: .
v_gene: TRBV20-1

CDR3nt: TGTGCCAGCAGCTTACAGGACAGGTTCCCCCTGGGGCTCTATGGCTACACCTTC
CDR3aa: CASSLQDRFPLGLYGYTF
j_gene: TRBJ1-2
abundance: .
d_gene: TRBD1
v_gene: TRBV11-3

CDR3nt: TGTGCCAGCAGTCTGGACATGACTGGGGCCAACGTCCTGACTTTC
CDR3aa: CASSLDMTGANVLTF
j_gene: TRBJ2-6
abundance: .
d_gene: .
v_gene: TRBV6-5

CDR3nt: TGCGCCAGCAGTCCCCCGGGACAGGGTGGCGATGAGCAGTTCTTC
CDR3aa: CASSPPGQGGDEQFF
j_gene: TRBJ2-1
abundance: few
d_gene: TRBD1
v_gene: TRBV23-1

CDR3nt: TGTGCCAGCAGTTCCCGGGACAGGTCCTACGAGCAGTACTTC
CDR3aa: CASSSRDRSYEQYF
j_gene: TRBJ2-7
abundance: .
d_gene: TRBD1
v_gene: TRBV2

CDR3nt: TGTGCCAGCAGTACCCGACAGACAGGGTTGACTGAAGCTTTCTTT
CDR3aa: CASSTRQTGLTEAFF
j_gene: TRBJ1-1
abundance: once
d_gene: TRBD1
v_gene: TRBV6-6

CDR3nt: TGTGCCAGCAGTTTATTAGCGGGTGTTAATGAAAAACTGTTTTTT
CDR3aa: CASSLLAGVNEKLFF
j_gene: TRBJ1-4
abundance: .
d_gene: .
v_gene: TRBV28

CDR3nt: TGTGCCATCAGTAGGGACAGTAGTCTTACTAATGAAAAACTGTTTTTT
CDR3aa: CAISRDSSLTNEKLFF
j_gene: TRBJ1-4
abundance: .
d_gene: TRBD1
v_gene: TRBV10-3

CDR3nt: TGTGCCAGCCGATCGGTTGATACGCAGTATTTT
CDR3aa: CASRSVDTQYF
j_gene: TRBJ2-3
abundance: medium-sized
d_gene: .
v_gene: TRBV27